Listed below are T cell receptor beta chains from one sample, sequenced in a study of tumor-infiltrating lymphocytes in primary liver carcinoma. Each CDR3 protein is one row after TCRdb ran MiXCR on the multiplex PCR reads. The table lists some 180,000 distinct CDR3 sequences, 60% of them singletons. Sequenced material: peripheral blood. Receptors were obtained from a man in his forties with primary liver carcinoma and hepatitis B virus infection. CDR3s include the opening cysteine and the closing phenylalanine or tryptophan. A D gene is named only where the DNA matches it firmly. Size values are once, few and many counts, or a class for expanded clones, and some rows have none.

cdr3_length: 15; clone_size: -; j_call: TRBJ1-4; d_call: -; v_call: TRBV10-3; cdr3_aa: CDISSSHGSNEKLFF; cdr3_nt: TGTGACATCAGTTCTTCACACGGGAGTAATGAAAAACTGTTTTTT
cdr3_length: 15; clone_size: -; j_call: TRBJ2-3; d_call: -; v_call: TRBV29-1; cdr3_aa: CSVERVEELTDTQYF; cdr3_nt: TGTAGCGTTGAGAGGGTGGAAGAGCTCACAGATACGCAGTATTTT
cdr3_length: 13; clone_size: -; j_call: TRBJ1-1; d_call: -; v_call: TRBV6-5; cdr3_aa: CASSNQGRGGTFF; cdr3_nt: TGTGCCAGCAGCAATCAAGGACGGGGTGGCACTTTCTTT
cdr3_length: 18; clone_size: -; j_call: TRBJ1-5; d_call: -; v_call: TRBV28; cdr3_aa: CTSSFLTGSRRGNQPQHF; cdr3_nt: TGTACCAGCAGTTTTCTTACAGGGAGTAGGAGGGGTAATCAGCCCCAGCATTTT
cdr3_length: 13; clone_size: few; j_call: TRBJ2-1; d_call: TRBD2; v_call: TRBV6-1; cdr3_aa: CASSEAGVVEQFF; cdr3_nt: TGTGCCAGCAGTGAGGCGGGAGTGGTTGAGCAGTTCTTC
cdr3_length: 13; clone_size: -; j_call: TRBJ2-2; d_call: -; v_call: TRBV21-1; cdr3_aa: CASSRLNTGELFF; cdr3_nt: TGTGCCAGCAGCAGACTGAACACCGGGGAGCTGTTTTTT
cdr3_length: 13; clone_size: -; j_call: TRBJ2-7; d_call: TRBD1; v_call: TRBV7-8; cdr3_aa: CASSLSTGDEQYF; cdr3_nt: TGTGCCAGCAGCCTATCGACAGGGGACGAGCAGTACTTC
cdr3_length: 17; clone_size: once; j_call: TRBJ2-3; d_call: -; v_call: TRBV4-2; cdr3_aa: CASSQDWLARATDTQYF; cdr3_nt: TGTGCCAGCAGCCAAGATTGGCTAGCGAGGGCCACAGATACGCAGTATTTT
cdr3_length: 16; clone_size: -; j_call: TRBJ2-3; d_call: -; v_call: TRBV6-1; cdr3_aa: CASSSHSGLRTDTQYF; cdr3_nt: TGTGCCAGCAGTTCTCATTCAGGTTTGCGGACAGATACGCAGTATTTT
cdr3_length: 19; clone_size: -; j_call: TRBJ2-2; d_call: -; v_call: TRBV13; cdr3_aa: CASSLVWNSRTTNTGELFF; cdr3_nt: TGTGCCAGCAGCTTAGTGTGGAATAGCAGGACAACGAACACCGGGGAGCTGTTTTTT
cdr3_length: 13; clone_size: few; j_call: TRBJ2-5; d_call: -; v_call: TRBV12-3/TRBV12-4; cdr3_aa: CASSFSDRETQYF; cdr3_nt: TGTGCCAGCAGTTTCTCAGACAGAGAGACCCAGTACTTC
cdr3_length: 13; clone_size: -; j_call: TRBJ2-5; d_call: -; v_call: TRBV12-3/TRBV12-4; cdr3_aa: CASSRTEQETQYF; cdr3_nt: TGTGCCAGCAGCAGGACAGAACAAGAGACCCAGTACTTC
cdr3_length: 13; clone_size: -; j_call: TRBJ2-3; d_call: -; v_call: TRBV30; cdr3_aa: CAWSREVTDTQYF; cdr3_nt: TGTGCCTGGAGTAGGGAGGTCACAGATACGCAGTATTTT
cdr3_length: 15; clone_size: few; j_call: TRBJ2-7; d_call: TRBD2; v_call: TRBV4-2; cdr3_aa: CASSQGLAGVVEQYF; cdr3_nt: TGTGCCAGCAGCCAGGGACTAGCGGGAGTAGTTGAGCAGTACTTC
cdr3_length: 13; clone_size: -; j_call: TRBJ2-7; d_call: -; v_call: TRBV6-2/TRBV6-3; cdr3_aa: CASIPQLSYEQYF; cdr3_nt: TGTGCCAGCATCCCACAACTTTCCTACGAGCAGTACTTC
cdr3_length: 19; clone_size: few; j_call: TRBJ1-5; d_call: TRBD1; v_call: TRBV4-1; cdr3_aa: CASSQDGTGDLYSNQPQHF; cdr3_nt: TGCGCCAGCAGCCAAGATGGAACAGGGGATTTATATAGCAATCAGCCCCAGCATTTT
cdr3_length: 14; clone_size: -; j_call: TRBJ2-3; d_call: -; v_call: TRBV6-6; cdr3_aa: CASSYSGRRDMQYF; cdr3_nt: TGTGCCAGCAGTTACTCGGGTCGCCGGGATATGCAGTATTTT
cdr3_length: 16; clone_size: -; j_call: TRBJ2-1; d_call: TRBD2; v_call: TRBV7-8; cdr3_aa: CASSLGASGSDNEQFF; cdr3_nt: TGTGCCAGCAGCTTAGGGGCTAGCGGGAGTGACAATGAGCAGTTCTTC
cdr3_length: 19; clone_size: -; j_call: TRBJ2-3; d_call: -; v_call: TRBV12-3/TRBV12-4; cdr3_aa: CASPPRVDDLGIVTDTQYF; cdr3_nt: TGTGCCAGTCCCCCTAGAGTGGACGACCTTGGGATCGTCACAGATACGCAGTATTTT
cdr3_length: 13; clone_size: -; j_call: TRBJ2-1; d_call: -; v_call: TRBV30; cdr3_aa: CACLRENGNEQFF; cdr3_nt: TGTGCCTGCCTTCGGGAGAACGGCAATGAGCAGTTCTTC
cdr3_length: 15; clone_size: -; j_call: TRBJ2-1; d_call: TRBD2; v_call: TRBV11-2; cdr3_aa: CASSLGLTTSGKQFF; cdr3_nt: TGTGCCAGCAGCTTAGGGCTTACCACTAGCGGAAAGCAGTTCTTT
cdr3_length: 15; clone_size: few; j_call: TRBJ2-7; d_call: TRBD2; v_call: TRBV4-1; cdr3_aa: CASSRTSGINYEQYF; cdr3_nt: TGCGCCAGCAGCCGGACTAGCGGGATAAACTACGAGCAGTACTTC
cdr3_length: 14; clone_size: -; j_call: TRBJ1-2; d_call: -; v_call: TRBV6-5; cdr3_aa: CASSYLTDIGGYTF; cdr3_nt: TGTGCCAGCAGTTACCTAACGGACATAGGCGGCTACACCTTC
cdr3_length: 17; clone_size: -; j_call: TRBJ2-2; d_call: -; v_call: TRBV11-2; cdr3_aa: CASSYLEQQENAGEMFF; cdr3_nt: TGTGCCAGCAGCTACCTCGAACAGCAGGAGAACGCCGGGGAGATGTTTTTT
cdr3_length: 11; clone_size: -; j_call: TRBJ2-5; d_call: -; v_call: TRBV4-2; cdr3_aa: CASNHQETEYF; cdr3_nt: TGTGCCAGCAACCATCAAGAGACCGAGTACTTC
cdr3_length: 14; clone_size: once; j_call: TRBJ2-7; d_call: -; v_call: TRBV11-2; cdr3_aa: CISSLTDGAYEQYF; cdr3_nt: TGTATAAGCAGCTTAACCGACGGAGCCTATGAGCAGTACTTC
cdr3_length: 16; clone_size: -; j_call: TRBJ2-1; d_call: TRBD2; v_call: TRBV6-2/TRBV6-3; cdr3_aa: CASSYSGTSGYNKQFF; cdr3_nt: TGTGCCAGCAGTTACTCCGGGACTAGCGGGTACAATAAGCAGTTCTTC
cdr3_length: 15; clone_size: few; j_call: TRBJ2-7; d_call: -; v_call: TRBV4-2; cdr3_aa: CASSQEGRGTNEQYF; cdr3_nt: TGTGCCAGCAGCCAAGAGGGGAGGGGGACCAACGAGCAGTACTTC
cdr3_length: 15; clone_size: many; j_call: TRBJ2-2; d_call: -; v_call: TRBV2; cdr3_aa: CASSRDRTNTGELFF; cdr3_nt: TGTGCCAGCAGCCGAGACAGGACGAACACCGGGGAGCTGTTTTTT
cdr3_length: 14; clone_size: -; j_call: TRBJ1-3; d_call: -; v_call: TRBV6-1; cdr3_aa: CASIATGGGNTIYF; cdr3_nt: TGTGCCAGCATTGCGACAGGCGGAGGAAACACCATATATTTT
cdr3_length: 16; clone_size: -; j_call: TRBJ2-1; d_call: TRBD2; v_call: TRBV14; cdr3_aa: CASSQWGTSSYNEQFF; cdr3_nt: TGTGCCAGCAGCCAATGGGGGACTAGCTCCTACAATGAGCAGTTCTTC
cdr3_length: 16; clone_size: -; j_call: TRBJ2-2; d_call: TRBD2; v_call: TRBV10-3; cdr3_aa: CAISGLAGGNTGELFF; cdr3_nt: TGTGCCATCAGTGGACTAGCGGGAGGGAACACCGGGGAGCTGTTTTTT